This T cell receptor beta chain is from a study of T cell responses to AZD1222 COVID-19 vaccine. Study observations and caveats: Nearly half of spike-specific TCRs reportedly target variant regions that are unmutated in the B.1.351 and B.1.1.7 variants. With two AZD1222 doses given, Spike-specific TCR breadth and depth both rose.

Pooling covered second doses at about 4 or about 12 weeks. The assay was immunoSEQ multiplex PCR, and TCRdb's table has in-frame clones only and misses some. The table lists 100,000 to 150,000 clones, approximately 90% of them singletons. This CDR3 has 17 residues. The V segment lost 4 bases and the J segment 2 bases; nucleotides outside the gene matches: 6. Germline-derived CDR1 and CDR2 are MGHRA and YSYEKL. With regard to this clone: The antigen remains unidentified.

This rearrangement joins TRBV4-1 to TRBJ2-5; 14 nucleotides agree with TRBD2. This TCR came from an adult who received the AZD1222 COVID-19 vaccine. The sample consisted of peripheral blood, taken 28 days after the second AZD1222 dose. The CDR3 loop reads CASSRFGLAGGQETQYF. Written as DNA, the CDR3 is TGCGCCAGCAGCCGTTTCGGACTAGCGGGGGGACAAGAGACCCAGTACTTC.